This T cell receptor beta chain originates from a study of T-cell memory formation after mild COVID-19. This CDR3 comprises 13 residues. From germline, CDR1 is SGHRS and CDR2 YFSETQ. Deletions cut 4 bases from V and 3 bases from J, with 7 bases between. TCRdb recomputed calls from the 5' RACE reads with MiXCR, one row per CDR3 protein. The sample gives fewer than 500,000 distinct CDR3 sequences, about 23% of which show up once; around 13% is in the top ten. Study conclusions and caveats: CD8+ contracting clones occupied EMRA, while CD4+ ones occupied mainly CM and EM.

This clonotype came up a few times. The antigen remains undetermined. The sample comprised PBMCs or a T cell subset sorted from them (not recorded which). The clonotype was recovered from an adult woman who had mild COVID-19 (a few samples of this study predate the infection). Cell type and time point are not known. This chain connects TRBV5-1 to TRBJ2-2; D unclear. The CDR3: CASSHTDTGELFF. For the CDR3, the DNA is TGCGCCAGCAGCCATACAGACACCGGGGAGCTGTTTTTT.